This T cell receptor (beta chain) originates from a study of blood T cell repertoires in COVID-19. Study processing details: Nucleated cell counts were estimated from reference gene primer amplification. TCRdb's copy holds only in-frame clones and misses some; the assay was immunoSEQ multiplex PCR. That table supplies the V and J calls and clone size; D and trimming were determined from the DNA. This sample has 70,000 or so clones, with around 90% found just once. After removal of 2 bases from V and 7 bases from J, the junction contained 5 bases not matched to a gene. Germline CDR1 SGDLS, CDR2 YYNGEE. The CDR3 contains 15 residues.

V is TRBV9 and J is TRBJ1-4; 10 bases align to TRBD1. The sequence was obtained from a human donor in a cohort sampled during active COVID-19. The sequenced sample consisted of peripheral blood. In DNA, the CDR3 is TGTGCCAGCAGCGTTGGGACAGGGGCAGGTGAAAAACTGTTTTTT. It codes for CASSVGTGAGEKLFF. Using reference TRBV9 and TRBJ1-4 for the parts outside the CDR3, the full variable domain is DSGVTQTPKHLITATGQRVTLRCSPRSGDLSVYWYQQSLDQGLQFLIQYYNGEERAKGNILERFSAQQFPDLHSELNLSSLELGDSALYFCASSVGTGAGEKLFFGSGTQLSVL.